The clone carrying this TCR beta chain is termed medium-sized. Other DNA sequences in this specimen translate into the identical CDR3. V was clipped by 5 bases and J by 4 bases, with 8 bases between them. Looked up from germline, CDR1 is MDHEN and CDR2 is SYDVKM. This CDR3 spans 12 amino acids. The study ran its PCR with 60 Vbeta and 13 Jbeta primers. Original analysis: About 11 million of tens of millions of unique TCR beta chains were shared, per a later count. Generated by immunoSEQ multiplex PCR, the TCRdb table keeps only in-frame clones and is missing some. V, J and clone size derive from that table, while D and trimming were established from the DNA sequence. Among 55,000 to 85,000 clones listed, roughly 68% were seen once. These data come from a study of cytomegalovirus exposure and HLA in healthy donors.

Sequencing was carried out using PBMCs. The source of this sequence is a woman aged 50 to 60 in good health and CMV-seronegative. The chain couples TRBV28 to TRBJ1-1; D gene ambiguous. The DNA of the CDR3 is TGTGCCAGCAGTCCCCATAGCACTGAAGCTTTCTTT. Translating gives CASSPHSTEAFF.